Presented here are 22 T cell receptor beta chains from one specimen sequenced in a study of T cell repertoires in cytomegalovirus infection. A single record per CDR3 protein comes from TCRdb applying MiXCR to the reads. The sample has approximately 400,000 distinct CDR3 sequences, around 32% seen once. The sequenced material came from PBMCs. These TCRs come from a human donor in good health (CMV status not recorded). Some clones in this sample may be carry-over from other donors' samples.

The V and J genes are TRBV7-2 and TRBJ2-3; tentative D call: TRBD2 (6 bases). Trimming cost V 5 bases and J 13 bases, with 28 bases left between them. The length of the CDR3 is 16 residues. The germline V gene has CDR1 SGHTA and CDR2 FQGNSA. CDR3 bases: TGTGCCAGCAGCCCCTACGGGACTGTGGTGGCAGATACTAAGTATTTT. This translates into CASSPYGTVVADTKYF.

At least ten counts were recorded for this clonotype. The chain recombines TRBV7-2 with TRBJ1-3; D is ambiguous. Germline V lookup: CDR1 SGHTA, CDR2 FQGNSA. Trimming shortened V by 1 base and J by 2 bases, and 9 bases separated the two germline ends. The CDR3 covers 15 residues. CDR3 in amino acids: CASSLVWQPGNTIYF. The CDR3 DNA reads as TGTGCCAGCAGCTTAGTGTGGCAGCCTGGAAACACCATATATTTT.

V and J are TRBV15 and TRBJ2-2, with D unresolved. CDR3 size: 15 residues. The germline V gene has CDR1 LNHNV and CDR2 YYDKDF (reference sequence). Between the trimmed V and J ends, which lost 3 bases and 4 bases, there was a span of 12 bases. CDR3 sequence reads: CATSRPPFTTGELFF. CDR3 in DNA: TGTGCCACCAGCAGGCCTCCATTTACCACCGGGGAGCTGTTTTTT.

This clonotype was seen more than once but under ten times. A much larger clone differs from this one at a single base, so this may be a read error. The CDR3 spells CAISLVAGPQPQHF. The CDR3 bases are TGTGCCATCAGCTTAGTTGCAGGTCCTCAGCCCCAGCATTTT. This sequence joins TRBV7-8 and TRBJ1-5; no firm D call. From germline, CDR1 is SGHVS and CDR2 FQNEAQ. CDR3 size: 14 residues. Drawing the rest from reference TRBV7-8 and TRBJ1-5, the complete variable domain is GAGVSQSPRYKVAKRGQDVALRCDPISGHVSLFWYQQALGQGPEFLTYFQNEAQLDKSGLPSDRFFAERPEGSVSTLKIQRTQQEDSAVYLCAISLVAGPQPQHFGDGTRLSIL.

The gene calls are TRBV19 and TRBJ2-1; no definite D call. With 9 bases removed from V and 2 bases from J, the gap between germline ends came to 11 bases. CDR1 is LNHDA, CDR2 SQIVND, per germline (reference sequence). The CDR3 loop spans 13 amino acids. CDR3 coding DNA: TGTGCCAGCACCGGGTCTACCTACAATGAGCAGTTCTTC. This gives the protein CASTGSTYNEQFF.

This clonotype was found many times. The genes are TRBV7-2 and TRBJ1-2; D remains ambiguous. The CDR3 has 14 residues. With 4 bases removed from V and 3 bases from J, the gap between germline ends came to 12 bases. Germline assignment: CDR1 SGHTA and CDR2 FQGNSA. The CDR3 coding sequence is TGTGCCAGCAGCTACGAGGTTTGGGACTATGGCTACACCTTC. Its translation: CASSYEVWDYGYTF.

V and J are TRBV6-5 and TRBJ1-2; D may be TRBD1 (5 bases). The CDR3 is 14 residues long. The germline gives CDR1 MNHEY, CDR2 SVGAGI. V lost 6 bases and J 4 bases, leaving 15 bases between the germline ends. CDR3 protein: CASSLGWDRYGYTF. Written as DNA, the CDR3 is TGTGCCAGCAGCCTTGGCTGGGACCGCTATGGCTACACCTTC.

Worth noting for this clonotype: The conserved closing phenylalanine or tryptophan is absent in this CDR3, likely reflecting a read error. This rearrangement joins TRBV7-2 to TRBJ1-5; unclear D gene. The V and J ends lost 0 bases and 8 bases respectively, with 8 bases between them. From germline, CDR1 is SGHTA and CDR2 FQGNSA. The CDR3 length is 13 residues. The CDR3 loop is CASSLARVEPQHL. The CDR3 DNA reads TGTGCCAGCAGCTTAGCGCGAGTCGAGCCCCAGCATCTT.

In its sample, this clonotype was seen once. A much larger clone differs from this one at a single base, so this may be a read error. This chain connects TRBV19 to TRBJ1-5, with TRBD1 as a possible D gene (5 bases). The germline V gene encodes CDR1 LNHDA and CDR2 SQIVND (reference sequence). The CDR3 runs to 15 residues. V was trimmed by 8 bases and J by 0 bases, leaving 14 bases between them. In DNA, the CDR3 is TGTGCCAGTCGTCCCTCAGGGCCTAGCAATCAGCCCCAGCATTTT. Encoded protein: CASRPSGPSNQPQHF.

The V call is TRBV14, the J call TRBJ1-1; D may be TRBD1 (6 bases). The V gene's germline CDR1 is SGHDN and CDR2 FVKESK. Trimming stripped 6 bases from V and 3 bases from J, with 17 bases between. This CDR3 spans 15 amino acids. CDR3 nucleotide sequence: TGTGCCAGCAGATTGACAGGTGCCTTGGACACTGAAGCTTTCTTT. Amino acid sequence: CASRLTGALDTEAFF.

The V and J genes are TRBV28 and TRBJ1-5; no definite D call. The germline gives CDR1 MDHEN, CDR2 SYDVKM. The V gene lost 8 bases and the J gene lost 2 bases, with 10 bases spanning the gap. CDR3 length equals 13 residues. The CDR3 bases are TGTGCCAGCGGCCCGTCGGGCAATCAGCCCCAGCATTTT. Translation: CASGPSGNQPQHF. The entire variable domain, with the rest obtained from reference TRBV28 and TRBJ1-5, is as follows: DVKVTQSSRYLVKRTGEKVFLECVQDMDHENMFWYRQDPGLGLRLIYFSYDVKMKEKGDIPEGYSVSREKKERFSLILESASTNQTSMYLCASGPSGNQPQHFGDGTRLSIL.

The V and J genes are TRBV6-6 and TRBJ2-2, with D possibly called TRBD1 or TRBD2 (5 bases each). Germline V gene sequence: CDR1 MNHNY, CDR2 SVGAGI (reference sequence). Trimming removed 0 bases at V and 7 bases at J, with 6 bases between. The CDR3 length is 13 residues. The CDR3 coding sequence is TGTGCCAGCAGTTACTCGAGGGGCGGGGAGCTGTTTTTT. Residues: CASSYSRGGELFF.

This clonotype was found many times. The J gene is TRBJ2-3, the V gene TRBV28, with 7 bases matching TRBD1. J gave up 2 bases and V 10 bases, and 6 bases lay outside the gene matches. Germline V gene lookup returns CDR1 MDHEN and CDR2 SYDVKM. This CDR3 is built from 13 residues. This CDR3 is CATSTGNTDTQYF. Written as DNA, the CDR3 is TGTGCCACCTCGACAGGGAACACAGATACGCAGTATTTT.

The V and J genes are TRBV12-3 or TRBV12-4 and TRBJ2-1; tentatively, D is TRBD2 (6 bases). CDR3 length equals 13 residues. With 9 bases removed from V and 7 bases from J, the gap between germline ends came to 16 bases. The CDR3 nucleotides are TGTGCCAGAAGGCCAGGGAGGACTAATGAGCAGTTCTTC. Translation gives CARRPGRTNEQFF.

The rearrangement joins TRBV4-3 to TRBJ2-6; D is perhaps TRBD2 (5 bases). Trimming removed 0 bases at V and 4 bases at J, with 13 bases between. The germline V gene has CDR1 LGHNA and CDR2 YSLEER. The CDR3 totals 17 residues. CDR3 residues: CASSQEIEGNGANVLTF. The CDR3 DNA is TGCGCCAGCAGCCAAGAAATAGAGGGTAACGGGGCCAACGTCCTGACTTTC.

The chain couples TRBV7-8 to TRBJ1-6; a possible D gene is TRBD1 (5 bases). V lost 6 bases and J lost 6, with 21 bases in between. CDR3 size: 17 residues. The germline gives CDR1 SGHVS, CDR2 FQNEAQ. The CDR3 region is CASSSSITRQSNSPLHF. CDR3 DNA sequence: TGTGCCAGCAGTTCTTCTATAACTCGACAGAGTAATTCACCCCTCCACTTT.

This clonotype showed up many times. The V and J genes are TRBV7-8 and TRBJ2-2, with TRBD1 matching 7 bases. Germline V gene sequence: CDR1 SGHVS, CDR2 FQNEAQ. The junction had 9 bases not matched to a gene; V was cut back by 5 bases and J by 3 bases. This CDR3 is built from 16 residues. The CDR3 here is CASSPRDSKDTGELFF. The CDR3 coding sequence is TGTGCCAGCAGCCCCCGGGACAGCAAAGACACCGGGGAGCTGTTTTTT. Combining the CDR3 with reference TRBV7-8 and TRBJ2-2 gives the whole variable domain GAGVSQSPRYKVAKRGQDVALRCDPISGHVSLFWYQQALGQGPEFLTYFQNEAQLDKSGLPSDRFFAERPEGSVSTLKIQRTQQEDSAVYLCASSPRDSKDTGELFFGEGSRLTVL.

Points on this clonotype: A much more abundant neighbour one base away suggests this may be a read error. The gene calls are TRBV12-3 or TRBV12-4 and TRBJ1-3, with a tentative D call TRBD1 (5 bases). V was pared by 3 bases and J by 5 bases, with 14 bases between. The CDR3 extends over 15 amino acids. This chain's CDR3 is CASSFPGRKRNTIYF. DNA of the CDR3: TGTGCCAGCAGTTTCCCAGGGAGGAAGAGAAACACCATATATTTT.

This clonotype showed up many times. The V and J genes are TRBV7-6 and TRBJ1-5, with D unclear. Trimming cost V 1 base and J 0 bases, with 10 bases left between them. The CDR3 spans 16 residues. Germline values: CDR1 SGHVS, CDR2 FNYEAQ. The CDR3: CASSLGAAYSNQPQHF. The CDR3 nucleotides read TGTGCCAGCAGCTTAGGGGCAGCCTATAGCAATCAGCCCCAGCATTTT. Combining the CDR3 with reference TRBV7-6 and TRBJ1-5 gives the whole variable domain GAGVSQSPRYKVTKRGQDVALRCDPISGHVSLYWYRQALGQGPEFLTYFNYEAQQDKSGLPNDRFSAERPEGSISTLTIQRTEQRDSAMYRCASSLGAAYSNQPQHFGDGTRLSIL.

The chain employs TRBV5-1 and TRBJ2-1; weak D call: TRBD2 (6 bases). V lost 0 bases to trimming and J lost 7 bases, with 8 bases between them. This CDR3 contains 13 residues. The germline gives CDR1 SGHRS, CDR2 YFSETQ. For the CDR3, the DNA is TGCGCCAGCAGCTTGGCGGAGGGGAATGAGCAGTTCTTC. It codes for CASSLAEGNEQFF.

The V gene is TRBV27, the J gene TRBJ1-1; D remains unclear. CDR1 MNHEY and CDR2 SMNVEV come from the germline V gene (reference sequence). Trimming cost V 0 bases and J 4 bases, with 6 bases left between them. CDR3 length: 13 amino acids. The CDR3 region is CASSLSGVTEAFF. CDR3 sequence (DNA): TGTGCCAGCAGTTTATCTGGGGTCACTGAAGCTTTCTTT.

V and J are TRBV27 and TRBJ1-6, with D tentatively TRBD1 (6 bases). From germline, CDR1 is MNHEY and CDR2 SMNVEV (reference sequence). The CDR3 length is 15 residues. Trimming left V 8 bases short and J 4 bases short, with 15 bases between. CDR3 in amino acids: CASSPSGEYNSPLHF. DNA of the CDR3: TGTGCCAGCTCCCCCTCAGGGGAATATAATTCACCCCTCCACTTT.